This TCR beta chain was profiled in a study of cytomegalovirus exposure and HLA in healthy donors. Study details: Earlier work reported some 110 million unique TCR beta sequences from some 170 million T cells. In terms of ancestry, the Caucasian-associated cluster contained around four fifths of the approximately 430 genotyped donors. Overall study results and limits: Among the CMV-associated chains, three were confirmed in vitro as specific for CMV antigens.

A note on this clone: The antigen remains undetermined.

Amplification used 60 Vbeta primers and 13 Jbeta primers. Original methodology: Tens of millions of unique TCR beta chains, about 12 million shared, were counted in a later analysis. This table comes from immunoSEQ multiplex PCR, and its TCRdb copy is limited to in-frame clones, with some not included. That table gives V, J and clone size, and the DNA gave D and trimming. The sample has 75,000 to 90,000 clones; around 77% are singletons. From germline, CDR1 is MGHDK and CDR2 SYGVNS. Between the trimmed V and J ends, which lost 3 bases and 4 bases, there was a span of 10 bases. The CDR3 length is 14 residues.

The clonotype was recovered from a middle-aged woman in good health and CMV-seropositive. This sequence joins TRBV25-1 and TRBJ1-5; D unresolved. Sequencing used PBMCs. CDR3 in DNA: TGTGCCAGCAGTGAGGGTTTGAGGAATCAGCCCCAGCATTTT. As protein: CASSEGLRNQPQHF.